There are many counts of the clone carrying this T cell receptor (beta chain). Building the TCR beta libraries relied on iRepertoire HTBI primers, and CDR3 regions underwent Arm-PCR. Authors' methods: Sequenced samples collectively carried approximately 58 TRBV and 12 to 15 TRBJ segments. TCRdb redid the calling of the multiplex PCR reads with MiXCR, one entry per CDR3 protein. TCRdb's processing, not the authors' own work, is the source of the V and J calls. The sample shows 400,000 to 500,000 distinct CDR3 sequences, around 21% of them seen only once. Trimming cost V 6 bases and J 2 bases, with 14 bases left between them. Germline loops: CDR1 SQVTM, CDR2 ANQGSEA. This CDR3 region has 13 residues. This entry comes from a study of regulatory T cells in long-lasting Graves disease. Study at large: The study counted Graves' disease as persistent given over 5 years of antithyroid drugs and positive TSH receptor antibodies.

Time point of the sample: persistent/refractory GD, antithyroid drugs over 5 years with positive TRAb. Construction of the TCR library relied on RNA isolated from PBMCs. This material consisted of peripheral blood mononuclear cells (PBMCs), taken when the disease was refractory, from a patient treated with antithyroid drugs. This receptor was identified in a female donor with Graves disease. The chain combines TRBV29-1 with TRBJ2-7; D not certain. The CDR3: CSVATRVTYEQYF. CDR3 nucleotides: TGCAGCGTGGCTACAAGGGTTACCTACGAGCAGTACTTC.